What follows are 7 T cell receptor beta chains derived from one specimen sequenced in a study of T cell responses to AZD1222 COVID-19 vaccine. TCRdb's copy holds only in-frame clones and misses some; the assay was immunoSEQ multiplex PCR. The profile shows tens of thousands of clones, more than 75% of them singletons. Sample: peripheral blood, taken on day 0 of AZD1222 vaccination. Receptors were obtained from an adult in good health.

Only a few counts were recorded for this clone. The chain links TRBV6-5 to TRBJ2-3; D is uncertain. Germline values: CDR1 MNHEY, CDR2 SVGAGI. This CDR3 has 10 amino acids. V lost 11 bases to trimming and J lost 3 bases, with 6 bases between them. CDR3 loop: CASRTDTQYF. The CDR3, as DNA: TGTGCCTCCCGAACAGATACGCAGTATTTT.

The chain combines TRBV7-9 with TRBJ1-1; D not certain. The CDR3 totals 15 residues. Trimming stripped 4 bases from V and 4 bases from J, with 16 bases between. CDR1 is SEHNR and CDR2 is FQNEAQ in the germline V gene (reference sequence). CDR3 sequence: CASSSFPAQVTEAFF. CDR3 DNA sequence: TGTGCCAGCAGCTCCTTTCCCGCCCAGGTCACTGAAGCTTTCTTT.

The CDR3 here is CASSYSRTGGNYGYTF. As DNA, the CDR3 is TGTGCCAGCAGTTACTCACGGACAGGGGGCAACTATGGCTACACCTTC. The chain is built from TRBV6-5 and TRBJ1-2, with 11 nucleotides matching TRBD1. Germline V gene sequence: CDR1 MNHEY, CDR2 SVGAGI. This CDR3 contains 16 residues. V lost 0 bases to trimming and J lost 2 bases; unmatched junction nucleotides: 2.

CDR3: CASSQDWDMIWSTIYF. The CDR3 DNA sequence: TGTGCCAGCAGCCAAGATTGGGACATGATCTGGTCCACCATATATTTT. This chain connects TRBV3-1 (or the pseudogene TRBV3-2) to TRBJ1-3; D is possibly TRBD1 (6 bases). V shed 0 bases and J shed 9 bases, with 18 bases lying between them. This CDR3 is 16 amino acids long. Germline values: CDR1 LGHDT, CDR2 YNNKEL (reference sequence).

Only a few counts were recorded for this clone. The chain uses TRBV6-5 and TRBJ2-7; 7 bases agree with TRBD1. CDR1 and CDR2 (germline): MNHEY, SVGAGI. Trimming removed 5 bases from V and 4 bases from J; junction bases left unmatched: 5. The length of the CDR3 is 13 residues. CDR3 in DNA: TGTGCCAGCAGTAGAGGGACAGAGTACGAGCAGTACTTC. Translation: CASSRGTEYEQYF.

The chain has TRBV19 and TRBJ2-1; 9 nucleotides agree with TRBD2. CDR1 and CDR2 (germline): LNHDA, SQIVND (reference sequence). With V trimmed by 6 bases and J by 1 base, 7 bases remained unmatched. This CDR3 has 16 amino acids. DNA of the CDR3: TGTGCCAGTAGCACGATGCGGGGGGGGTCCTACAATGAGCAGTTCTTC. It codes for CASSTMRGGSYNEQFF.

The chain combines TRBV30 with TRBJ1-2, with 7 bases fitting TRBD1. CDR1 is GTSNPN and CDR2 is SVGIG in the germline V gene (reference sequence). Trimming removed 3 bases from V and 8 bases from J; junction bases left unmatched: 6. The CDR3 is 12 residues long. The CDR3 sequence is CAWRNRGEGYTF. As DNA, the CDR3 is TGTGCCTGGAGGAACAGGGGCGAGGGCTACACCTTC. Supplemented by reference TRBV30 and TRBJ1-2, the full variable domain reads SQTIHQWPATLVQPVGSPLSLECTVEGTSNPNLYWYRQAAGRGLQLLFYSVGIGQISSEVPQNLSASRPQDRQFILSSKKLLLSDSGFYLCAWRNRGEGYTFGSGTRLTVV.